The 32 T cell receptor beta chains listed next were all sequenced from one sample in a study of blood T cell repertoires in COVID-19. Assay: immunoSEQ multiplex PCR; the TCRdb copy retains only in-frame clones and omits some. The sample has about 170,000 clones; roughly four fifths are singletons. Sequenced input: peripheral blood. All receptors come from a woman of 80 years or more with acute or convalescent COVID-19.

V usage is TRBV7-2 and J usage is TRBJ1-2, with D unclear. The CDR3 is made up of 12 amino acids. Trimming removed 1 base from V and 4 bases from J, with 4 bases in between. Germline V lookup: CDR1 SGHTA, CDR2 FQGNSA. CDR3 coding DNA: TGTGCCAGCAGCTTAGTCAGCTATGGCTACACCTTC. As protein: CASSLVSYGYTF.

The V and J genes are TRBV27 and TRBJ2-7; TRBD2 matches 14 bases. The CDR3 consists of 16 residues. Germline V gene data show CDR1 as MNHEY and CDR2 as SMNVEV (reference sequence). With V trimmed by 4 bases and J by 4 bases, 6 bases remained unmatched. The CDR3 bases are TGTGCCAGCAGTTCCCCCGGGACTAGCGGGAGTTACGAGCAGTACTTC. It encodes CASSSPGTSGSYEQYF.

The gene calls are TRBV6-2 or TRBV6-3 and TRBJ2-5, with D possibly being TRBD1 (6 bases). The CDR3 covers 15 residues. Trimming took off 4 bases at V and 0 bases at J, with 12 bases between the two ends. The germline V gene has CDR1 MNHEY and CDR2 SVGEGT. The CDR3 DNA sequence: TGTGCCAGCAGTTCGGGACACGGGTACCAAGAGACCCAGTACTTC. The encoded protein is CASSSGHGYQETQYF.

The chain is built from TRBV6-2 or TRBV6-3 and TRBJ1-1, with D possibly matching TRBD1 (5 bases). Trimming took 3 bases from V and 1 from J, leaving 12 bases between them. The CDR3 is 15 amino acids. The V gene's germline CDR1 is MNHEY and CDR2 SVGEGT. The CDR3 is CASSYGGATNTEAFF. Here the CDR3 DNA reads TGTGCCAGCAGTTATGGTGGGGCGACGAACACTGAAGCTTTCTTT.

This chain joins TRBV2 and TRBJ2-1; 9 bases agree with TRBD2. The V gene's germline CDR1 is SNHLY and CDR2 FYNNEI. This CDR3 spans 16 amino acids. V was pared by 5 bases and J by 2 bases, with 7 bases of the junction left unmatched. CDR3 sequence: CASSSLSGRAYNEQFF. The CDR3 DNA sequence: TGTGCCAGCAGTTCCCTTAGCGGGAGAGCCTACAATGAGCAGTTCTTC.

The chain carries TRBV19 and TRBJ1-2, with 9 bases aligning to TRBD1. This CDR3 spans 16 amino acids. V was clipped by 1 base and J by 4 bases; unmatched bases: 7. Per germline, CDR1 LNHDA and CDR2 SQIVND (reference sequence). The CDR3 protein is CASSIVWDRDTYGYTF. The CDR3 DNA is TGTGCCAGTAGTATAGTCTGGGACAGGGACACCTATGGCTACACCTTC.

CDR3 bases: TGTGCCAGTAGTCCGTCGGGACAACACAATGAGCAGTTCTTC. This gives the protein CASSPSGQHNEQFF. The rearrangement links TRBV19 to TRBJ2-1, with D possibly matching TRBD1 (6 bases). The germline V gene encodes CDR1 LNHDA and CDR2 SQIVND (reference sequence). Trimming stripped 5 bases from V and 5 bases from J, with 13 bases between. The CDR3 totals 14 residues. The complete variable domain, with remaining parts taken from reference TRBV19 and TRBJ2-1, reads DGGITQSPKYLFRKEGQNVTLSCEQNLNHDAMYWYRQDPGQGLRLIYYSQIVNDFQKGDIAEGYSVSREKKESFPLTVTSAQKNPTAFYLCASSPSGQHNEQFFGPGTRLTVL.

The chain uses TRBV7-2 and TRBJ1-1; D gene ambiguous. In germline, CDR1 is SGHTA, CDR2 FQGNSA. The CDR3 loop spans 13 amino acids. V gave up 5 bases and J gave up 4 bases, with 11 bases separating them. CDR3 loop: CASSQKRGTEAFF. CDR3 DNA: TGTGCCAGCAGCCAAAAACGGGGCACTGAAGCTTTCTTT.

This clone was seen a handful of times. The rearrangement joins TRBV6-2 or TRBV6-3 to TRBJ2-1; D not resolved. CDR1 is MNHEY, CDR2 SVGEGT, per germline. The CDR3 spans 14 residues. The V end lost 3 bases, the J end lost 5 bases, and 11 bases lay between the germline ends. In DNA, the CDR3 is TGTGCCAGCAGTTATAGTCCGATAAACAATGAGCAGTTCTTC. Translated, it gives CASSYSPINNEQFF.

The chain uses TRBV5-8 and TRBJ2-5, with D perhaps matching TRBD1 (5 bases). This CDR3 contains 13 residues. Germline lookup yields CDR1 SGHTS and CDR2 YDEGEE. Trimming took off 3 bases at V and 5 bases at J, with 11 bases between the two ends. The CDR3 DNA is TGTGCCAGCAGCTACAACAGGTTGGAGACCCAGTACTTC. Translation: CASSYNRLETQYF. The full variable domain, with the rest looked up from reference TRBV5-8 and TRBJ2-5, is EAGVTQSPTHLIKTRGQQATLRCSPISGHTSVYWYQQALGLGLQFLLWYDEGEERNRGNFPPRFSGRQFPNYSSELNVNALELEDSALYLCASSYNRLETQYFGPGTRLLVL.

The chain is built from TRBV29-1 and TRBJ2-2; 8 bases agree with TRBD1. This CDR3 is built from 14 residues. V lost 1 base, J lost 7 bases, and 5 bases stayed unmatched. Germline values: CDR1 SQVTM, CDR2 ANQGSEA. CDR3 region: CSVEGQGAIGELFF. CDR3 DNA sequence: TGCAGCGTTGAAGGCCAGGGGGCGATCGGGGAGCTGTTTTTT.

In its sample, this clone was seen once. The V and J genes are TRBV12-3 or TRBV12-4 and TRBJ1-1; D remains unclear. CDR3 length equals 12 residues. The V gene lost 3 bases and the J gene lost 11 bases, with 13 bases spanning the gap. CDR3 sequence: CASSFSRSEAFF. CDR3 DNA sequence: TGTGCCAGCAGTTTTAGTCGGTCGGAGGCTTTCTTT.

The chain is built from TRBV14 and TRBJ2-7; the match to TRBD1 covers 7 bases. Germline V lookup: CDR1 SGHDN, CDR2 FVKESK. This CDR3 spans 13 amino acids. The V segment lost 6 bases and the J segment 2 bases; nucleotides outside the gene matches: 4. The CDR3 region has the DNA TGTGCCAGCAGAAGGGACAGCACCTACGAGCAGTACTTC. This encodes CASRRDSTYEQYF.

This chain links TRBV6-5 with TRBJ2-1; 8 bases agree with TRBD1. The length of the CDR3 is 13 residues. V dropped 6 bases and J dropped 6; count of bases not matched to a gene: 4. The germline V gene has CDR1 MNHEY and CDR2 SVGAGI. The CDR3, as DNA: TGTGCCAGCAGCTATACAGGGGGCAATGAGCAGTTCTTC. It translates to CASSYTGGNEQFF.

The chain links TRBV11-2 to TRBJ2-2; unclear D gene. Trimming took off 1 base at V and 6 bases at J, with 6 bases between the two ends. The CDR3 is 13 amino acids. Per the germline V gene, CDR1 is SGHAT and CDR2 is FQNNGV. CDR3 loop: CASSLGLAGELFF. Written as DNA, the CDR3 is TGTGCCAGCAGCTTAGGGCTAGCCGGGGAGCTGTTTTTT.

CDR3 amino acids: CASSPGLLVEQPQHF. In nucleotides, the CDR3 is TGTGCCAGCTCACCCGGACTTTTGGTCGAACAGCCCCAGCATTTT. The V call is TRBV18, the J call TRBJ1-5; no definite D call. The germline V gene has CDR1 KGHSH and CDR2 LQKENI. The CDR3 has 15 residues. Trimming took off 3 bases at V and 7 bases at J, with 16 bases between the two ends.

The rearrangement joins TRBV2 to TRBJ2-7; tentative D call: TRBD1 (5 bases). Per germline, CDR1 SNHLY and CDR2 FYNNEI. There are 14 residues in the CDR3. V was cut by 3 bases and J by 1 base, with 10 bases left in between. CDR3 coding DNA: TGTGCCAGCAGTGATCCACAGGATTCCTACGAGCAGTACTTC. This encodes CASSDPQDSYEQYF.

The chain couples TRBV11-2 to TRBJ2-1; 12 bases are shared with TRBD2. The CDR3 has 16 amino acids. The trim removed 2 bases at V and 9 bases at J, leaving 8 bases unmatched. In germline, CDR1 is SGHAT, CDR2 FQNNGV. In DNA, the CDR3 is TGTGCCAGCAGCTTAACGCTAGCGGGAGGGGAGGGTGAGCAGTTCTTC. Its translation is CASSLTLAGGEGEQFF.

This clone was observed a single time. V usage is TRBV6-4 and J usage is TRBJ2-7, with 7 bases lining up with TRBD2. Losses at the gene ends were 2 bases for V and 8 bases for J; bases not matched to a gene: 6. The CDR3 covers 13 residues. The germline V gene has CDR1 MRHNA and CDR2 SNTAGT. The CDR3 region is CASSDGLETKQYF. The CDR3 coding sequence is TGTGCCAGCAGTGACGGACTAGAAACTAAGCAGTACTTC.

This sequence joins TRBV3-1 (or the pseudogene TRBV3-2) and TRBJ1-1; 9 bases align to TRBD1. The CDR3 is 16 amino acids. Germline CDR1 reads LGHDT; CDR2 reads YNNKEL (reference sequence). Unmatched junction bases numbered 6, after V lost 3 bases and J lost 1 base. The CDR3 nucleotides are TGTGCCAGCAGCCACAACAGGGGGCGCGAGAACACTGAAGCTTTCTTT. As protein: CASSHNRGRENTEAFF.

The chain links TRBV7-9 to TRBJ1-1; 8 bases are shared with TRBD1. The junction had 9 bases not matched to a gene; V was cut back by 1 base and J by 5 bases. The length of the CDR3 is 16 residues. Germline V gene data show CDR1 as SEHNR and CDR2 as FQNEAQ (reference sequence). CDR3 in DNA: TGTGCCAGCAGCTTAGAAGGTTACAGGGGGAATACTGAAGCTTTCTTT. Amino acids: CASSLEGYRGNTEAFF.

The chain uses TRBV2 and TRBJ1-5, with unresolved D. Germline CDR1 SNHLY, CDR2 FYNNEI. The CDR3 covers 16 residues. Trimming took 0 bases from V and 1 from J, leaving 10 bases between them. For the CDR3, the DNA is TGTGCCAGCAGTGAAGCGCGAGGAGGGAGCAATCAGCCCCAGCATTTT. Residues: CASSEARGGSNQPQHF.

The chain joins TRBV7-8 to TRBJ2-3; 7 bases agree with TRBD2. V shed 5 bases and J 0 bases; nucleotides not matched to a gene: 17. CDR3 size: 19 residues. CDR1 and CDR2 (germline): SGHVS, FQNEAQ. CDR3 loop: CASSPRSFGDYASTDTQYF. CDR3 DNA: TGTGCCAGCAGCCCCCGGTCGTTCGGGGACTACGCTAGCACAGATACGCAGTATTTT.

This clone was observed a few times. The rearrangement uses TRBV5-1 and TRBJ2-7, with 10 bases lining up with TRBD2. The CDR3 covers 15 residues. CDR1 SGHRS and CDR2 YFSETQ come from the germline V gene. V trimming: 0 bases; J trimming: 2 bases; junction bases outside the gene matches: 2. The CDR3 spells CASSLGLAGAYEQYF. The CDR3 DNA reads TGCGCCAGCAGCTTGGGACTAGCGGGTGCCTACGAGCAGTACTTC.

This chain links TRBV6-6 with TRBJ1-1, with a weak D call TRBD1 (5 bases). The CDR3 runs to 15 residues. The V end lost 3 bases, the J end lost 0 bases, and 11 bases lay between the germline ends. Germline-derived CDR1 and CDR2 are MNHNY and SVGAGI (reference sequence). The CDR3 nucleotides are TGTGCCAGCAGTTATGGAGGGGCAATGAACACTGAAGCTTTCTTT. Encoded protein: CASSYGGAMNTEAFF.

The chain is built from TRBV27 and TRBJ1-2, with D possibly being TRBD1 (5 bases). Germline V gene lookup returns CDR1 MNHEY and CDR2 SMNVEV (reference sequence). This CDR3 comprises 17 residues. Trimming removed 2 bases from V and 4 bases from J, with 20 bases in between. The CDR3 loop is CASSLGADFSEGYGYTF. CDR3 nucleotide sequence: TGTGCCAGCAGTTTAGGGGCAGATTTCTCAGAAGGCTATGGCTACACCTTC.

This clone turned up a few times. J is TRBJ2-2 and V is TRBV6-5; D is perhaps TRBD2 (6 bases). V was trimmed by 3 bases and J by 1 base, leaving 12 bases between them. This CDR3 has 16 residues. Germline CDR1 reads MNHEY; CDR2 reads SVGAGI. The DNA of the CDR3 is TGTGCCAGCAGTTATGGCCAGGGAGGGAACACCGGGGAGCTGTTTTTT. This encodes CASSYGQGGNTGELFF.

The CDR3 is CASSLFAGSTDTQYF. CDR3 in DNA: TGTGCCAGCAGCTTATTCGCGGGTAGCACAGATACGCAGTATTTT. V is TRBV7-9 and J is TRBJ2-3; D possibly corresponds to TRBD2 (5 bases). V was trimmed by 2 bases and J by 0 bases, leaving 9 bases between them. The CDR3 totals 15 residues. CDR1 is SEHNR and CDR2 is FQNEAQ in the germline V gene (reference sequence).

This chain links TRBV10-3 with TRBJ2-1; D might be TRBD2 (6 bases). CDR1 is ENHRY, CDR2 SYGVKD, per germline. Trimming shortened V by 0 bases and J by 0 bases, and 18 bases separated the two germline ends. The CDR3 is 19 amino acids. CDR3 sequence reads: CAISESSIEAGVSYNEQFF. CDR3 in DNA: TGTGCCATCAGTGAGTCGAGCATCGAAGCGGGTGTCTCCTACAATGAGCAGTTCTTC.

The rearrangement uses TRBV6-5 and TRBJ1-2, with 7 bases fitting TRBD1. V was clipped by 0 bases and J by 6 bases; unmatched bases: 4. Per the germline V gene, CDR1 is MNHEY and CDR2 is SVGAGI. The CDR3 loop spans 14 amino acids. The CDR3 spells CASSYSGQEDGYTF. The CDR3 coding sequence is TGTGCCAGCAGTTACTCTGGACAGGAAGATGGCTACACCTTC.

The sample holds a few counts of this clone. The chain uses TRBV6-5 and TRBJ2-1; TRBD1 agrees at 7 bases. Germline V gene data show CDR1 as MNHEY and CDR2 as SVGAGI. CDR3 length equals 13 residues. The V gene end was trimmed by 6 bases and the J gene end by 6 bases; junction bases not matched to a gene: 5. CDR3 DNA: TGTGCCAGCAGGTTACCAGGGGGCAATGAGCAGTTCTTC. Protein product: CASRLPGGNEQFF.

This chain uses TRBV2 with TRBJ1-4; 7 bases align to TRBD1. The germline V gene has CDR1 SNHLY and CDR2 FYNNEI. The V and J ends lost 4 bases and 5 bases, in that order; junction bases with no gene match: 10. This CDR3 is 16 amino acids long. The CDR3 reads CASSGERTGRNEKLFF. CDR3 coding DNA: TGTGCCAGCAGTGGAGAGCGGACAGGCCGGAATGAAAAACTGTTTTTT.